The 31 T cell receptor beta chains in this list originate from one sample, sequenced in a study of T-cell reconstitution after alpha-beta-depleted transplantation in children. Preparing the TCRbeta library involved the use of unique molecular identifiers. TCRdb re-called the PCR reads with MiXCR, one entry per CDR3 protein. The data contain approximately 350,000 distinct CDR3 sequences, roughly 15% of them singletons. The sample was PBMCs, taken from the stem cell graft. These receptors all come from a human donor who donated a stem cell graft to a child with Fanconi anemia.

The genes are TRBV9 and TRBJ1-2; 8 positions match TRBD1. V lost 0 bases to trimming and J lost 7 bases; unmatched junction nucleotides: 5. Germline V gene lookup returns CDR1 SGDLS and CDR2 YYNGEE. CDR3 size: 14 residues. The CDR3: CASSVGGQGGGYTF. In DNA form, the CDR3 reads TGTGCCAGCAGCGTAGGAGGACAGGGTGGTGGCTACACCTTC.

This clonotype was seen a few times. This chain uses TRBV9 with TRBJ1-2; weak D call: TRBD1 (5 bases). The V and J ends lost 4 bases and 5 bases respectively, with 12 bases between them. The CDR3 is 13 amino acids. Germline V gives CDR1 SGDLS, CDR2 YYNGEE. CDR3 sequence (DNA): TGTGCCAGCAGCCCATCAGGGTCTTATGGCTACACCTTC. It is translated as CASSPSGSYGYTF.

The V and J genes are TRBV4-1 and TRBJ2-1; TRBD1 or TRBD2 may be the D gene (5 bases each). The germline gives CDR1 MGHRA, CDR2 YSYEKL. This CDR3 contains 16 residues. V was cut by 3 bases and J by 6 bases, with 18 bases left in between. The CDR3 loop reads CASSQVRDPVSNEQFF. The CDR3 nucleotides are TGCGCCAGCAGCCAGGTCCGGGACCCAGTATCCAATGAGCAGTTCTTC.

This clonotype occurred a few times. This sequence joins TRBV6-1 and TRBJ1-5; D is ambiguous. This CDR3 comprises 13 residues. Germline V gene data show CDR1 as MNHNS and CDR2 as SASEGT. Trimming shortened V by 8 bases and J by 4 bases, and 12 bases separated the two germline ends. The CDR3 reads CASEQSRNQPQHF. The CDR3 DNA sequence: TGTGCCAGCGAACAGTCTAGGAATCAGCCCCAGCATTTT.

This clonotype was seen more than once but under ten times. CDR3 sequence reads: CASSLRGGAADTQYF. The CDR3 nucleotides are TGCGCCAGCAGCTTGCGCGGGGGGGCCGCAGATACGCAGTATTTT. The rearrangement joins TRBV5-1 to TRBJ2-3; 9 positions match TRBD2. Germline V CDR1 and CDR2: SGHRS, YFSETQ. This CDR3 region has 15 residues. V shed 1 base, J shed 4 bases, and the junction held 4 bases outside the gene matches.

This clonotype appeared a single time. The genes are TRBV20-1 and TRBJ2-3; D unresolved. This CDR3 comprises 13 residues. Germline V gene sequence: CDR1 DFQATT, CDR2 SNEGSKA (reference sequence). V lost 3 bases and J lost 6, with 13 bases in between. Written as DNA, the CDR3 is TGCAGTGCTAGTCTTCTTCTGGGCGATACGCAGTATTTT. Translating gives CSASLLLGDTQYF.

The chain has TRBV6-1 and TRBJ1-1; no definite D call. The germline V gene has CDR1 MNHNS and CDR2 SASEGT. The V and J ends lost 7 bases and 2 bases respectively, with 17 bases between them. There are 15 residues in the CDR3. Here the CDR3 DNA reads TGTGCCAGCATGGTGGGGAGATGGGCAAACACTGAAGCTTTCTTT. Encoded protein: CASMVGRWANTEAFF.

The table lists this clonotype with a few counts. The chain uses TRBV7-8 and TRBJ2-5, with D possibly being TRBD1 or TRBD2 (5 bases each). This CDR3 has 14 residues. Germline assignment: CDR1 SGHVS and CDR2 FQNEAQ. V dropped 4 bases and J dropped 4 bases, with 13 bases sitting between them. The CDR3: CASSWGTAAETQYF. CDR3 DNA sequence: TGTGCCAGCAGCTGGGGGACGGCCGCAGAGACCCAGTACTTC. Full variable domain (missing parts from reference TRBV7-8 and TRBJ2-5): GAGVSQSPRYKVAKRGQDVALRCDPISGHVSLFWYQQALGQGPEFLTYFQNEAQLDKSGLPSDRFFAERPEGSVSTLKIQRTQQEDSAVYLCASSWGTAAETQYFGPGTRLLVL.

This clonotype was recorded at least ten times. The V gene is TRBV12-3 or TRBV12-4, the J gene TRBJ2-4; maybe TRBD1 (5 bases). The CDR3 extends over 14 amino acids. V was shortened by 3 bases and J by 7 bases, with 13 bases between the two germline ends. Here the CDR3 reads CASSFMQGLNIQYF. The CDR3 coding sequence is TGTGCCAGCAGTTTTATGCAGGGTCTGAACATTCAGTACTTC.

This clonotype was seen more than once but under ten times. The V gene is TRBV5-1, the J gene TRBJ1-2; D gene ambiguous. The V and J ends lost 8 bases and 2 bases respectively, with 10 bases between them. The CDR3 consists of 12 residues. Germline loops: CDR1 SGHRS, CDR2 YFSETQ. CDR3 DNA: TGCGCCAGTCGGGCCGGAAACTATGGCTACACCTTC. This encodes CASRAGNYGYTF. Supplemented by reference TRBV5-1 and TRBJ1-2, the full variable domain reads KAGVTQTPRYLIKTRGQQVTLSCSPISGHRSVSWYQQTPGQGLQFLFEYFSETQRNKGNFPGRFSGRQFSNSRSEMNVSTLELGDSALYLCASRAGNYGYTFGSGTRLTVV.

A few counts support this clonotype. V and J are TRBV12-3 or TRBV12-4 and TRBJ2-3, with D tentatively TRBD2 (5 bases). This CDR3 comprises 14 residues. The ends were cut back, 5 bases at V and 4 bases at J, with 13 bases in the middle. In nucleotides, the CDR3 is TGTGCCAGCAGTCTCCCCGGAGGCCCAGATACGCAGTATTTT. Translation gives CASSLPGGPDTQYF.

In its sample, this clonotype was seen many times. J is TRBJ2-1 and V is TRBV4-3, with 13 bases aligning to TRBD2. The CDR3 is 15 amino acids. J gave up 8 bases and V 3 bases, and 4 bases lay outside the gene matches. In germline, CDR1 is LGHNA, CDR2 YSLEER. The CDR3 DNA reads TGCGCCAGCAGCCAGAGACTAGCGGGGGGTCATGAGCAGTTCTTC. This encodes CASSQRLAGGHEQFF.

This clonotype was detected ten times or more. The J gene is TRBJ1-4, the V gene TRBV10-3, with D hard to call. V gave up 2 bases and J gave up 2 bases, with 12 bases separating them. Germline lookup yields CDR1 ENHRY and CDR2 SYGVKD. The CDR3 totals 16 residues. As DNA, the CDR3 is TGTGCCATCAGTGAGGGAACGACGGTTACTAATGAAAAACTGTTTTTT. The encoded protein is CAISEGTTVTNEKLFF.

This clonotype is termed medium-sized. This chain joins TRBV5-5 and TRBJ2-2, with a possible D match to TRBD1 (5 bases). The CDR3 totals 13 residues. V lost 4 bases and J lost 5, with 9 bases in between. Germline assignment: CDR1 SGHKS and CDR2 YYEKEE (reference sequence). The CDR3 DNA reads TGTGCCAGCAGCGTCACAGGAACCGGGGAGCTGTTTTTT. Its translation: CASSVTGTGELFF.

A few counts support this clonotype. The chain links TRBV6-1 to TRBJ1-1, with 8 bases aligning to TRBD1. Germline V gene data show CDR1 as MNHNS and CDR2 as SASEGT. The CDR3 totals 14 residues. The V and J ends lost 5 bases and 13 bases, in that order; junction bases with no gene match: 15. The CDR3 here is CASSPGQEGVRGFF. The CDR3 DNA reads as TGTGCCAGCAGTCCGGGACAGGAGGGGGTTCGGGGTTTCTTT.

This clonotype was observed at least ten times. This sequence joins TRBV9 and TRBJ2-1; D not resolved. Germline assignment: CDR1 SGDLS and CDR2 YYNGEE. V gave up 0 bases and J gave up 1 base, with 8 bases separating them. This CDR3 is built from 15 residues. CDR3 DNA sequence: TGTGCCAGCAGCGTAGACCCAAGTTCCTACAATGAGCAGTTCTTC. Its translation is CASSVDPSSYNEQFF.

The chain employs TRBV2 and TRBJ1-2; D is undetermined. Germline lookup yields CDR1 SNHLY and CDR2 FYNNEI. V shed 7 bases and J shed 1 base, with 10 bases lying between them. This CDR3 contains 13 residues. CDR3 in amino acids: CASNLQINYGYTF. CDR3 DNA sequence: TGTGCCAGCAATTTACAGATTAACTATGGCTACACCTTC.

This chain uses TRBV2 with TRBJ1-5; D unclear. The CDR3 is made up of 13 amino acids. Trimming left V 5 bases short and J 11 bases short, with 16 bases between. Germline CDR1 is SNHLY and CDR2 is FYNNEI. The CDR3 loop reads CASSWQTHETQHF. For the CDR3, the DNA is TGTGCCAGCAGTTGGCAAACTCATGAAACCCAGCATTTT.

V and J are TRBV4-3 and TRBJ2-3; no clear D. Trimming removed 0 bases from V and 0 bases from J, with 7 bases in between. The germline gives CDR1 LGHNA, CDR2 YSLEER. The CDR3 runs 15 residues. The CDR3 DNA is TGCGCCAGCAGCCAAGATCGGGCTAGCACAGATACGCAGTATTTT. Residues: CASSQDRASTDTQYF.

This clonotype was seen repeatedly, ten times or more. The V call is TRBV28, the J call TRBJ1-1; possibly TRBD1 for D (5 bases). The CDR3 runs 14 residues. V lost 2 bases to trimming and J lost 4 bases, with 11 bases between them. From germline, CDR1 is MDHEN and CDR2 SYDVKM. CDR3 residues: CASSLEGARTEAFF. CDR3 sequence (DNA): TGTGCCAGCAGTTTAGAAGGGGCGCGCACTGAAGCTTTCTTT.

This clonotype was found many times. This sequence joins TRBV6-5 and TRBJ2-5; D remains ambiguous. The CDR3 is 13 amino acids. V dropped 2 bases and J dropped 5 bases, with 9 bases sitting between them. CDR1 and CDR2 (germline): MNHEY, SVGAGI. Written as DNA, the CDR3 is TGTGCCAGCAGTTACGGTTCAGCTGAGACCCAGTACTTC. This sequence encodes CASSYGSAETQYF.

This clonotype has just a few counts. The chain couples TRBV5-5 to TRBJ1-1; D is ambiguous. Germline V gene sequence: CDR1 SGHKS, CDR2 YYEKEE (reference sequence). The CDR3 covers 13 residues. The germline V and J ends were trimmed by 0 bases and 6 bases, with 9 bases remaining between them. The CDR3 reads CASSLVFTSEAFF. The CDR3 DNA sequence: TGTGCCAGCAGCTTGGTATTTACATCTGAAGCTTTCTTT. Based on the CDR3 plus reference TRBV5-5 and TRBJ1-1, the full variable domain is DAGVTQSPTHLIKTRGQQVTLRCSPISGHKSVSWYQQVLGQGPQFIFQYYEKEERGRGNFPDRFSARQFPNYSSELNVNALLLGDSALYLCASSLVFTSEAFFGQGTRLTVV.

This clonotype was seen ten or more times. This sequence joins TRBV11-2 and TRBJ1-1; D uncertain. The CDR3 runs to 13 residues. V dropped 2 bases and J dropped 5 bases, with 9 bases sitting between them. Germline V gene lookup returns CDR1 SGHAT and CDR2 FQNNGV. The DNA of the CDR3 is TGTGCCAGCAGCTTACCTTGGGGAACTGAAGCTTTCTTT. Its protein product is CASSLPWGTEAFF.

This clonotype was recorded at least ten times. The chain employs TRBV20-1 and TRBJ1-2, with D perhaps TRBD1 (6 bases). Trimming stripped 0 bases from V and 8 bases from J, with 13 bases between. The CDR3 covers 13 residues. Per the germline V gene, CDR1 is DFQATT and CDR2 is SNEGSKA (reference sequence). The CDR3 coding sequence is TGCAGTGCTAGAGATAAGGGGGGTCGGGGCTACACCTTC. It encodes CSARDKGGRGYTF.

The gene calls are TRBV12-3 or TRBV12-4 and TRBJ1-5, with TRBD1 matching over 7 bases. This CDR3 is 14 amino acids long. Trimming removed 6 bases from V and 4 bases from J; junction bases left unmatched: 6. The CDR3 here is CASSHTGANQPQHF. CDR3 nucleotides: TGTGCCAGCAGCCATACAGGGGCGAATCAGCCCCAGCATTTT.

This clonotype was found a few times. The chain joins TRBV11-2 to TRBJ1-4; D is undetermined. This CDR3 comprises 12 residues. CDR1 and CDR2 from the germline V gene are SGHAT and FQNNGV. With 5 bases removed from V and 8 bases from J, the gap between germline ends came to 9 bases. CDR3: CASSPRVEKLFF. The DNA for the CDR3 is TGTGCCAGCAGCCCCCGGGTGGAAAAACTGTTTTTT.

In its sample, this clonotype was seen many times. The V and J genes are TRBV5-5 and TRBJ2-7; D is perhaps TRBD2 (6 bases). The V and J ends lost 4 bases and 6 bases respectively, with 20 bases between them. CDR3 length: 15 residues. Germline CDR1 is SGHKS and CDR2 is YYEKEE (reference sequence). As DNA, the CDR3 is TGTGCCAGCAGCCTATGGGACTCCTCAGACTTCGAGCAGTACGTC. Translated: CASSLWDSSDFEQYV.

The gene calls are TRBV12-3 or TRBV12-4 and TRBJ1-3; TRBD1 matches 7 bases. There are 16 residues in the CDR3. V gave up 3 bases and J gave up 2 bases; unmatched junction bases: 7. CDR3 protein: CASSFGTEYTGNTIYF. As DNA, the CDR3 is TGTGCCAGCAGTTTCGGGACAGAGTATACTGGAAACACCATATATTTT.

A few counts support this clonotype. The V call is TRBV11-1, the J call TRBJ1-1; D is perhaps TRBD1 (5 bases). Trimming shortened V by 3 bases and J by 1 base, and 12 bases separated the two germline ends. CDR1 and CDR2 from the germline V gene are SGHAT and FQDESV (reference sequence). This CDR3 has 15 residues. The CDR3 coding sequence is TGTGCCAGCAGCTTTCGTCCAGGGACGAACACTGAAGCTTTCTTT. Its protein product is CASSFRPGTNTEAFF.

V gene TRBV7-2 combines with J gene TRBJ2-3; possibly TRBD1 for D (5 bases). Deletions cut 4 bases from V and 2 bases from J, with 13 bases between. Germline CDR1 is SGHTA and CDR2 is FQGNSA. The CDR3 has 15 residues. The chain's CDR3 is CASSSRGHHTDTQYF. The CDR3 bases are TGTGCCAGCAGCTCCCGCGGACATCACACAGATACGCAGTATTTT.

This clonotype came up many times. This rearrangement joins TRBV29-1 to TRBJ1-1; 7 bases are shared with TRBD1. Losses at the gene ends were 6 bases for V and 0 bases for J; bases not matched to a gene: 7. The CDR3 has 14 residues. CDR1 SQVTM and CDR2 ANQGSEA come from the germline V gene. The CDR3 DNA follows: TGCAGCGTCCAAACGACAGGGATGAACACTGAAGCTTTCTTT. Its protein product is CSVQTTGMNTEAFF.